This passage covers 10 T cell receptor beta chains from one sample sequenced in a study of patients and donors after allogeneic stem cell transplantation. TCRdb fed the RT-PCR reads into MiXCR, producing one record per CDR3 protein. The profile shows more than 850,000 distinct CDR3 sequences, more than 15% of them singletons. Material: blood, either unsorted or a sorted T cell fraction (not recorded which). The receptor source for this set is a human donor who was either an allogeneic HSCT recipient or a stem cell or donor lymphocyte infusion donor (not recorded which). It is not recorded whose cells these are; they may come from a transplant donor.

The chain links TRBV18 to TRBJ1-1; no definite D call. Trimming cost V 3 bases and J 1 base, with 15 bases left between them. The CDR3 consists of 16 residues. Germline V gene data show CDR1 as KGHSH and CDR2 as LQKENI. Here the CDR3 DNA reads TGTGCCAGCTCACCTGGCCGGGGAGCTGGGAACACTGAAGCTTTCTTT. Protein sequence: CASSPGRGAGNTEAFF.

V and J are TRBV4-3 and TRBJ1-1; TRBD1 agrees at 7 bases. After removal of 4 bases from V and 7 bases from J, the junction contained 6 bases not matched to a gene. The CDR3 runs 13 residues. From germline, CDR1 is LGHNA and CDR2 YSLEER. The DNA for the CDR3 is TGCGCCAGCAGCCGAGACAGGGCTGATGAAGCTTTCTTT. Its translation: CASSRDRADEAFF.

The chain recombines TRBV6-1 with TRBJ2-3, with D possibly TRBD1 on 5 matching bases. The CDR3 is 14 amino acids. Trimming removed 8 bases at V and 4 bases at J, with 16 bases between. Per germline, CDR1 MNHNS and CDR2 SASEGT. CDR3: CASLLRQGADTQYF. The CDR3 DNA is TGTGCCAGCCTCCTTCGGCAGGGCGCAGATACGCAGTATTTT.

The V call is TRBV9, the J call TRBJ2-3; D remains ambiguous. Trimming pared 0 bases from V and 8 bases from J, leaving 10 bases between. The germline V gene encodes CDR1 SGDLS and CDR2 YYNGEE. The CDR3 covers 13 residues. CDR3 residues: CASSVEAPATQYF. As DNA, the CDR3 is TGTGCCAGCAGCGTAGAGGCGCCCGCTACGCAGTATTTT.

The V gene is TRBV5-1, the J gene TRBJ2-3, with 9 positions matching TRBD2. CDR3 length: 16 residues. Germline-derived CDR1 and CDR2 are SGHRS and YFSETQ. After removal of 2 bases from V and 2 bases from J, the junction contained 6 bases not matched to a gene. The CDR3: CASSFSPSGTTDTQYF. The CDR3 region has the DNA TGCGCCAGCAGCTTTTCCCCTAGCGGGACCACAGATACGCAGTATTTT.

The rearrangement joins TRBV20-1 to TRBJ2-7, with a possible D match to TRBD1 (6 bases). Germline V gene data show CDR1 as DFQATT and CDR2 as SNEGSKA (reference sequence). The CDR3 consists of 13 residues. V was pared by 2 bases and J by 1 base, with 9 bases between. The CDR3: CSARRTDSYEQYF. As DNA, the CDR3 is TGCAGTGCTAGAAGGACAGATTCCTACGAGCAGTACTTC.

Many counts were recorded for this clonotype. The chain is built from TRBV10-3 and TRBJ2-1; 8 nucleotides agree with TRBD1. CDR3 size: 15 residues. CDR1 is ENHRY and CDR2 is SYGVKD in the germline V gene. The ends lost 6 bases at V and 3 bases at J; junction bases unmatched: 7. CDR3 protein: CAIRAPGTGYNEQFF. The CDR3 region has the DNA TGTGCCATCAGAGCCCCCGGGACAGGCTACAATGAGCAGTTCTTC.

In DNA, the CDR3 is TGCAGTGCAAGGACAAGCGGGGGACGAAAAGAGACCCAGTACTTC. As protein: CSARTSGGRKETQYF. This chain uses TRBV20-1 with TRBJ2-5, with 8 bases fitting TRBD2. CDR1 is DFQATT, CDR2 SNEGSKA, per germline (reference sequence). Losses at the gene ends were 6 bases for V and 3 bases for J; bases not matched to a gene: 12. CDR3 length: 15 residues.

V and J are TRBV6-4 and TRBJ2-3; TRBD2 agrees at 11 bases. This CDR3 has 16 residues. V trimming: 8 bases; J trimming: 0 bases; junction bases outside the gene matches: 7. CDR1 and CDR2 from the germline V gene are MRHNA and SNTAGT. The CDR3 DNA reads TGTGCCAGCCGTAGCGGGAGGGGTACTAGCACAGATACGCAGTATTTT. It yields the protein CASRSGRGTSTDTQYF.

The chain employs TRBV9 and TRBJ1-1; D is uncertain. This CDR3 has 11 residues. V shed 10 bases and J shed 5 bases, with 12 bases lying between them. CDR1 and CDR2 from the germline V gene are SGDLS and YYNGEE. The CDR3 loop reads CAQIGKTEAFF. In DNA form, the CDR3 reads TGTGCCCAGATAGGCAAAACTGAAGCTTTCTTT.